These 13 T cell receptor beta chains were all obtained from the same sample, sequenced in a study of T cells in Graves' hyperthyroidism and ophthalmopathy. Regions amplified from RNA transcripts were the TCR beta CDR3 regions. HTBI primers were used for first-round RT-PCR of the TCR CDR3. MiXCR was run by TCRdb on the multiplex PCR reads, yielding one entry per CDR3 protein. The sample contains about 740,000 distinct CDR3 sequences, around 13% of which appear only once. Specimen: blood. Receptors originate from a woman aged 18-30 years with Graves' hyperthyroidism.

This clonotype appeared many times. This chain uses TRBV18 with TRBJ2-5; 7 bases line up with TRBD1. This CDR3 has 14 residues. Germline CDR1 and CDR2: KGHSH and LQKENI. V dropped 1 base and J dropped 4; count of bases not matched to a gene: 3. CDR3 region: CASSPQGAGETQYF. CDR3 DNA: TGTGCCAGCTCACCACAGGGGGCTGGAGAGACCCAGTACTTC.

This clonotype was seen a handful of times. Here the CDR3 omits its conserved ending phenylalanine or tryptophan, so a read error is the likely source. J is TRBJ2-3 and V is TRBV12-3 or TRBV12-4, with D possibly matching TRBD2 (6 bases). V was trimmed by 6 bases and J by 3 bases, leaving 22 bases between them. The CDR3 sequence is 17 residues long. CDR3 sequence reads: CASSGRVAALGTDTQYL. CDR3 coding DNA: TGTGCCAGCAGCGGCAGGGTAGCGGCCCTGGGGACAGATACGCAGTATCTT.

The genes are TRBV12-3 or TRBV12-4 and TRBJ2-6, with TRBD1 matching over 9 bases. The CDR3 is made up of 20 amino acids. V shed 3 bases and J 2 bases; nucleotides not matched to a gene: 14. Here the CDR3 DNA reads TGTGCCAGCAGTTTTTTTACCAAAATAACAGGGGGCCCTGGGGCCAACGTCCTGACTTTC. As protein: CASSFFTKITGGPGANVLTF.

The V call is TRBV19, the J call TRBJ2-7; 7 bases match TRBD2. Germline V gene lookup returns CDR1 LNHDA and CDR2 SQIVND (reference sequence). V dropped 2 bases and J dropped 1; count of bases not matched to a gene: 2. The CDR3 has 14 amino acids. CDR3 amino acids: CASSILAESYEQYF. Written as DNA, the CDR3 is TGTGCCAGTAGTATACTAGCGGAATCCTACGAGCAGTACTTC.

Many counts were recorded for this clonotype. The chain has TRBV6-5 and TRBJ2-7; no clear D. V was clipped by 0 bases and J by 6 bases, with 9 bases between them. The CDR3 loop spans 13 amino acids. Germline values: CDR1 MNHEY, CDR2 SVGAGI. CDR3 in DNA: TGTGCCAGCAGTTACTCGTGGCAAGGCGAGCAGTACTTC. This codes for CASSYSWQGEQYF.

V is TRBV9 and J is TRBJ2-2, with D perhaps matching TRBD2 (6 bases). V lost 1 base, J lost 4 bases, and 14 bases lay in between. This CDR3 region has 16 residues. Looked up from germline, CDR1 is SGDLS and CDR2 is YYNGEE. The CDR3 DNA sequence: TGTGCCAGCAGCGTACCTACCACCGGGGGCACCGGGGAGCTGTTTTTT. Translating it yields CASSVPTTGGTGELFF.

On this clonotype itself: A much larger clone lies one base from this, so it may be a read error. The V and J genes are TRBV11-2 and TRBJ2-1; TRBD2 aligns across 11 bases. Germline V CDR1 and CDR2: SGHAT, FQNNGV. This CDR3 region has 16 residues. The trim removed 5 bases at V and 4 bases at J, leaving 7 bases unmatched. The CDR3 spells CASSLRASGRYNEQFF. The CDR3 DNA is TGTGCCAGCAGCCTCAGGGCTAGCGGGAGGTACAATGAGCAGTTCTTC.

In its sample, this clonotype was seen many times. The chain's CDR3 is CASSPTSADTQYF. The CDR3 nucleotides read TGTGCCAGCAGCCCGACTTCAGCGGATACGCAGTATTTT. V gene TRBV13 combines with J gene TRBJ2-3, with D hard to call. The CDR3 contains 13 residues. The V gene lost 5 bases and the J gene lost 6 bases, with 12 bases spanning the gap. Germline V gives CDR1 PRHDT, CDR2 FYEKMQ (reference sequence).

As regards this clonotype: This may be a read error, as it is one base from a much larger clone. The gene calls are TRBV6-2 or TRBV6-3 and TRBJ2-2, with a possible D match to TRBD1 (7 bases). Looked up from germline, CDR1 is MNHEY and CDR2 is SVGEGT. This CDR3 spans 15 amino acids. The CDR3 region is CASRRGQPNTGGLFF. DNA of the CDR3: TGTGCCAGCAGGCGGGGACAGCCCAACACCGGGGGGCTGTTTTTT.

This clonotype was observed many times. The chain couples TRBV6-6 to TRBJ1-2; D uncertain. The CDR3 is made up of 13 amino acids. Germline assignment: CDR1 MNHNY and CDR2 SVGAGI (reference sequence). The V and J ends lost 2 bases and 8 bases respectively, with 12 bases between them. The CDR3 loop is CASSYGLGGGYTF. Here the CDR3 DNA reads TGTGCCAGCAGTTACGGCCTAGGAGGGGGCTACACCTTC.

This clonotype was recorded at least ten times. The V gene is TRBV18, the J gene TRBJ2-1, with D possibly being TRBD1 (5 bases). The CDR3 loop spans 13 amino acids. The V end lost 1 base, the J end lost 8 bases, and 9 bases lay between the germline ends. Per germline, CDR1 KGHSH and CDR2 LQKENI. The CDR3 coding sequence is TGTGCCAGCTCACCACAGGGGTGGGATGAGCAGTTCTTC. It is translated as CASSPQGWDEQFF. The entire variable domain, with the rest obtained from reference TRBV18 and TRBJ2-1, is as follows: NAGVMQNPRHLVRRRGQEARLRCSPMKGHSHVYWYRQLPEEGLKFMVYLQKENIIDESGMPKERFSAEFPKEGPSILRIQQVVRGDSAAYFCASSPQGWDEQFFGPGTRLTVL.

The chain links TRBV20-1 to TRBJ2-1; 9 bases fit TRBD2. The CDR3 contains 15 residues. With V trimmed by 3 bases and J by 7 bases, 10 bases remained unmatched. Germline lookup yields CDR1 DFQATT and CDR2 SNEGSKA (reference sequence). In DNA, the CDR3 is TGCAGTGCTAGCGAGGCGGGAGGGCCTTGGAATGAGCAGTTCTTC. Protein sequence: CSASEAGGPWNEQFF.

Comment on this clonotype: One base away lies a much larger clone, so this may be a sequencing read error. This is likely a read error, given that the CDR3 carries no conserved phenylalanine or tryptophan at its end. The rearrangement joins TRBV28 to TRBJ2-1; tentative D call: TRBD2 (5 bases). Germline CDR1 reads MDHEN; CDR2 reads SYDVKM. CDR3 length: 15 amino acids. CDR3: CATTGRAGSHNEQFL. The DNA for the CDR3 is TGTGCCACCACTGGGCGGGCTGGCTCCCACAATGAGCAGTTCTTA.